This T cell receptor (beta chain) was identified in a study of T cell responses to AZD1222 COVID-19 vaccine (dated by TCRdb to the early 2020s). With regard to the full study: AZD1222 recipients with second doses at about 4 weeks or about 12 weeks were pooled, because spike-specific TCR depth and breadth did not differ between schedules. A total of 233 trial participants underwent TCR sequencing, of whom some 210 received two doses of AZD1222 and some 26 received two doses of the MenACWY control vaccine. Enrollment into the trials was organized by age into subgroups of 18-55, 56-69 and 70-plus years, and those subgroups contained approximately 150, 30 and 60 TCR-sequenced participants, respectively. What the work shows at the level of the full study, not this receptor alone: The whole spike protein was spanned by vaccine-associated CD4 TCRs, and dominant responses were seen in regions 160-218 and 743-854. Reportedly, close to half of the unique spike-specific TCRs recognized epitopes lying outside the regions that are mutated in the B.1.351 and B.1.1.7 variants. After two AZD1222 doses, spike-specific TCR breadth and depth were significantly higher than at day 0 and than in MenACWY recipients. Participants were mostly white British, with more females than males. The authors suggested clonal diversity may have been underestimated. Conclusions about previously exposed vaccinees are limited because only six or seven AZD1222 recipients were SARS-CoV-2 seropositive at baseline. Because no day 14 peak-response samples were available, repertoires were characterized only after the peak T cell response. The 56-69-year group was small, and its depth increase did not reach significance, likely because of low power.

Note on this clone: The antigen it binds to is not known. Base qualities are not at hand, and no much larger clone is one base apart.

The CDR3 regions of human TCRbeta chains were analyzed by immunosequencing. For the original study's pipeline: Repertoire TCRs were checked for matches against a reference library of SARS-CoV-2-specific TCRs that had been generated using the MIRA antigen-specificity platform. Breadth meant the fraction of unique TCRs that were SARS-CoV-2-associated, whereas depth meant the fraction of total T cells that were SARS-CoV-2-associated. Using the MIRA data, each spike-specific TCR was assigned both to the spike region to which the TCR was reactive and to a CD4 or CD8 class. Log10-transformed breadth and depth values were compared by one-way ANOVA with Sidak's multiple comparisons tests. Imported from immuneACCESS, the table was reduced by TCRdb to in-frame sequences with V and J called. These copies leave out some clones; in studies compared against another copy, an unresolved V gene accounts for under half, and the cause of the remainder is not known. The V and J calls and clone size were taken over from that table, and D and trimming were inferred from the DNA. Recorded for this sample are 90,000 to 95,000 clones; just over 90% of them occurred a single time. The top ten constitute about 24% of the sample.

Trimming costs V 0 bases and J 2 bases, and their ends lie 10 bases apart. In the germline V gene, CDR1 corresponds to ENHRY and CDR2 to SYGVKD. Including the terminal cysteine and phenylalanine, the CDR3 comprises 15 residues. The entry retains the CDR3 DNA only, 45 bases that are in frame from base 1. Interpreted using the paper, the time point label stands for: baseline before first vaccination. Vaccinee samples were obtained from the UK trials COV001 and COV002, which included a single-blind randomized controlled phase 2/3 trial of AZD1222 (ChAdOx1 nCoV-19) in healthy adults. For TCRbeta chain sequencing, PBMC samples were collected from trial participants at day 0 and at day 28 after the second dose.

The sequence is built from TRBV10-3 and TRBJ2-5; a weak D assignment points to TRBD2 (5 bases agree). The material sequenced was peripheral blood, taken on day 0 of AZD1222 vaccination. This receptor was identified in an adult in good health. Here the CDR3 is given as CAISESRGFQETQYF. In nucleotides, the sequence is TGTGCCATCAGTGAGTCGCGAGGGTTTCAAGAGACCCAGTACTTC.